This T cell receptor beta chain is drawn from a study of blood T cell repertoires in COVID-19 (dated by TCRdb to the early 2020s). Study-wide context: The collaborator samples originated in the United States, Italy and Spain and spanned the acute and convalescent phases of COVID-19. The material from the prospective study consisted of cDNA or gDNA derived from T cells, B-cell-depleted T cells, or PBMCs. Deeply sampled blood TCRbeta repertoires from subjects exposed to, actively infected with, or recovered from COVID-19 were included in the dataset. The repertoires were released in a freely available public database meant as a resource for research on the immune response to SARS-CoV-2. The samples were drawn from the first 160 participants of the ongoing ImmuneRACE study and from 950 to 1,500 subjects provided by 6 global collaborators. A de-identified subject ID, COVID-19 status, age in years and sex were almost always included in the sample metadata. Where HLA class I and class II types were available, the types were taken from metadata supplied by the sample provider, not from assay-based typing. The research as a whole found: The amount of clinical and demographic metadata varied by source and participant and was provided uncurated.

Inclusive of the bounding cysteine and phenylalanine, the CDR3 is 13 residues long. The CDR3 DNA has 39 bases and is translated from base 1. The V end loses 3 bases and the J end loses 0 bases, and a stretch of 5 bases separates them. TCRbeta CDR3 regions were amplified from genomic DNA by means of the immunoSEQ Assay, a bias-controlled multiplex PCR. In the original analysis: The number of nucleated cells in each sample was estimated by amplification of reference gene primers within the assay. Sequence reads were collapsed and filtered to measure the absolute abundance of every unique TCRbeta CDR3 rearrangement. For each sample, productive Simpson clonality was calculated as the square root of Simpson's diversity index over productive rearrangements. The table was pulled from immuneACCESS by TCRdb, which kept in-frame rearrangements only. Such tables lose some clones; where checked, under half of the loss comes from unresolved V genes, and the rest has no known cause. V and J calls and clone size are those listed in that table; D and trimming were worked out from the DNA. The sample contains over 80,000 clones, 70% to 90% of them found a single time. About 2.7% of the sample lies in the top ten.

The collaborating institutions used their own protocols to collect whole blood in K2EDTA tubes. For TCRbeta analysis, collaborator samples were shipped as frozen whole blood, as isolated PBMCs, or as DNA extracted from either sample type. As for this clone: Its antigen target is currently unknown. No qualities accompany the bases; no much larger clone lies one base away.

The chain couples TRBV12-3 or TRBV12-4 to TRBJ1-1; no D gene call is confident. Material: peripheral blood. The TCR originated in a woman aged 80 or older with acute or convalescent COVID-19. The sequenced DNA: TGTGCCAGCAGTTTGCAGGTGAACACTGAAGCTTTCTTT. Its coded protein is CASSLQVNTEAFF.